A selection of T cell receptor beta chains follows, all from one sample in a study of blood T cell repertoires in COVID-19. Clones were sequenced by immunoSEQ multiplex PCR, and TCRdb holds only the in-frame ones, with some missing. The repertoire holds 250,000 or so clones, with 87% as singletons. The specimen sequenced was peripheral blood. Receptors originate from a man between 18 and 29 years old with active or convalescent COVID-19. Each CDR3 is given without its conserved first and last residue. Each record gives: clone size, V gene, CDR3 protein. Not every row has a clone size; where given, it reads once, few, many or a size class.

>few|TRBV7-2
ASSLGGVRPQH
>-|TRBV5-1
ASRLGAGRTYNEQF
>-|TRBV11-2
ASSPWDSGAF
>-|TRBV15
ATSRDLGTGVFEQF
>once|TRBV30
AGPPGQNTATNEKLF
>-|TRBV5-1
ASSLWGDNEQF
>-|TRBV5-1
ASSLQTLQETQY
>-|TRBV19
ASSIGTSNQPQH
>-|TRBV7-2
ASSHRGQPQH
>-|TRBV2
ASSAAVRAEQY
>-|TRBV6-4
ASSESGVGGYT
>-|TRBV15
ATSRGGTMNTEAF
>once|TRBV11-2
ASSPTRSTEAF
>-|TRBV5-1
ASSLAGARGTEAF
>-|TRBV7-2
ASSLVPQVGEPQH
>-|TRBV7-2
ASSLAGRVVTEAF
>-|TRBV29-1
SVEGGRNTDTQY
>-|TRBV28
ASSSPSGPYEQY
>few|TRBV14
ASSTIRDSLQY
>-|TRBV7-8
ASSLARAGGIEAF
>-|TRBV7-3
ASSLDSNTEAF
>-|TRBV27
ASSLSNGGQTHGYT
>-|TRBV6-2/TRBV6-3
ASSFGGIYNEQF
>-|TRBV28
ASSPIPHGSPLH
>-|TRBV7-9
ASSRDRAVGYT
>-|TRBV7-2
ASSSPRPETEAF
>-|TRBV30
AWSYIIRGTEAF
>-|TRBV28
ASSSGTSSFHEQY
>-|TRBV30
AWLQASPNTEAF
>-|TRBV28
ASSDGTGAYNEQF
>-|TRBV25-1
ATRRESSYEQY
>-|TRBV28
ASSVYSDSQPQH
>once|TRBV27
ASSLLAGPGNTQY
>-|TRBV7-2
ASSLDRTTEAF
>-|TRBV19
ASSPPWGRFSSYNEQF
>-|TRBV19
ASRQIAGGPTGELF
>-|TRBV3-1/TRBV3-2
ASSQVSPGTGRNPNSPLH
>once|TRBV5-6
ASSLTGGNTIY
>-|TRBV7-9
ASSRDRDYGYT
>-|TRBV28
ASSFDSQGNTIY
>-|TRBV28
ASRDLTPGGYT
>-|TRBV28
ASRLTSGATYEQY
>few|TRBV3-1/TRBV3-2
ASSQRDRETGELF
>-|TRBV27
ASSLSANRETQY
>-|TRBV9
ASSAQAMNTEAF
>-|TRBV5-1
ASSGGTPRETQY
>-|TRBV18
ASSPIRVPSGREPLYNEQF